What follows are 3 T cell receptor beta chains derived from one specimen sequenced in a study of CD8+ T cells in alopecia areata. RNA was isolated and reverse transcribed to cDNA, the sequencing template. The table came from immunoSEQ multiplex PCR; TCRdb's copy has only in-frame clones and leaves some out. Among about 120,000 clones listed, around two fifths were seen once. The sample was CD4+ T cells sorted from blood. These receptors came from a human donor with alopecia areata.

The gene calls are TRBV4-2 and TRBJ1-1; D may be TRBD1 (6 bases). The CDR3 totals 17 residues. Germline CDR1 reads LGHNA; CDR2 reads YNFKEQ. Trimming took off 0 bases at V and 4 bases at J, with 18 bases between the two ends. CDR3 residues: CASSQDLMGGRGTEAFF. CDR3 bases: TGTGCCAGCAGCCAAGACCTGATGGGGGGCCGCGGCACTGAAGCTTTCTTT.

V and J are TRBV29-1 and TRBJ2-3, with TRBD2 matching over 8 bases. The CDR3 has 18 residues. Germline trimming cut 5 bases from V and 4 bases from J; bases unmatched to any gene: 20. Looked up from germline, CDR1 is SQVTM and CDR2 is ANQGSEA. CDR3 DNA: TGCAGCGTTAGCCGTTGGGCTAGCGGGTCACGCCGCGCAGATACGCAGTATTTT. This encodes CSVSRWASGSRRADTQYF.

This clone was observed a few times. The chain combines TRBV29-1 with TRBJ1-2; D unclear. Between the trimmed V and J ends, which lost 6 bases and 6 bases, there was a span of 23 bases. This CDR3 has 15 amino acids. Germline V lookup: CDR1 SQVTM, CDR2 ANQGSEA. CDR3 DNA sequence: TGCAGCGTCTTAGAGATATCAGCAGCGGTTGATGGCTACACCTTC. Residues: CSVLEISAAVDGYTF.